The rows below give T cell receptor beta chains drawn from one sample of a study of cytomegalovirus exposure and HLA in healthy donors. The data were produced by immunoSEQ multiplex PCR, yet TCRdb's version contains in-frame clones alone and is incomplete. The table lists tens of thousands of clones, over 70% of them singletons, with over 7.5% in the top ten. Sequences were obtained from PBMCs. The receptors shown here come from a man in his sixties in good health and CMV-seropositive. Both conserved end residues are part of each CDR3. The order of the fields is V gene, clone size, J gene, D gene, CDR3 protein, CDR3 DNA. A D gene is named only where the DNA matches it firmly. Only part of the rows carry a size: once, few, many, or a class if the clone is expanded.

v_call: TRBV21-1
clone_size: few
j_call: TRBJ2-1
d_call: -
cdr3_aa: CASSKEGWSKGYNEQFF
cdr3_nt: TGTGCCAGCAGCAAAGAGGGGTGGTCAAAAGGGTACAATGAGCAGTTCTTC

v_call: TRBV23-1
clone_size: few
j_call: TRBJ2-7
d_call: TRBD1
cdr3_aa: CASSQDREPNYEQYF
cdr3_nt: TGCGCCAGCAGTCAGGACAGGGAACCTAACTACGAGCAGTACTTC

v_call: TRBV5-1
clone_size: -
j_call: TRBJ1-1
d_call: -
cdr3_aa: CASRGGASDTEAFF
cdr3_nt: TGCGCCAGCAGAGGGGGTGCGTCTGACACTGAAGCTTTCTTT

v_call: TRBV6-6
clone_size: -
j_call: TRBJ1-2
d_call: TRBD1
cdr3_aa: CASTSGAGGYGYTF
cdr3_nt: TGTGCCAGCACCTCCGGGGCAGGGGGCTATGGCTACACCTTC

v_call: TRBV5-8
clone_size: -
j_call: TRBJ2-3
d_call: TRBD1
cdr3_aa: CASSPGQGARTDTQYF
cdr3_nt: TGTGCCAGCAGCCCAGGACAGGGGGCTAGAACAGATACGCAGTATTTT

v_call: TRBV5-6
clone_size: -
j_call: TRBJ2-3
d_call: -
cdr3_aa: CASSRRSGVTDTQYF
cdr3_nt: TGTGCCAGCAGCCGTCGTAGCGGAGTCACAGATACGCAGTATTTT

v_call: TRBV11-2
clone_size: -
j_call: TRBJ1-5
d_call: TRBD1
cdr3_aa: CASSGTGSNQPQHF
cdr3_nt: TGTGCCAGCAGCGGGACAGGTAGCAATCAGCCCCAGCATTTT

v_call: TRBV7-7
clone_size: -
j_call: TRBJ1-1
d_call: TRBD1
cdr3_aa: CASSSTGRVGAFF
cdr3_nt: TGTGCTAGCAGCTCGACAGGGCGGGTAGGAGCTTTCTTT

v_call: TRBV7-8
clone_size: -
j_call: TRBJ1-2
d_call: -
cdr3_aa: CASSSRGLRGYTF
cdr3_nt: TGTGCCAGCAGCTCGCGGGGGCTTCGAGGCTACACCTTC

v_call: TRBV30
clone_size: -
j_call: TRBJ1-1
d_call: -
cdr3_aa: CAWSVVRGMTEAFF
cdr3_nt: TGTGCCTGGAGTGTTGTGAGAGGGATGACTGAAGCTTTCTTT

v_call: TRBV11-2
clone_size: -
j_call: TRBJ1-3
d_call: TRBD1
cdr3_aa: CASSLRSQGTTGGGNTIYF
cdr3_nt: TGTGCCAGCAGCTTAAGGTCCCAGGGGACGACAGGGGGAGGAAACACCATATATTTT

v_call: TRBV11-3
clone_size: -
j_call: TRBJ2-1
d_call: TRBD2
cdr3_aa: CASSLRDYHNEQFF
cdr3_nt: TGTGCCAGCAGCCTCCGGGACTACCACAATGAGCAGTTCTTC

v_call: TRBV7-6
clone_size: -
j_call: TRBJ1-3
d_call: TRBD1
cdr3_aa: CASSLTGTGAYSGNTIYF
cdr3_nt: TGTGCCAGCAGCTTAACCGGGACAGGGGCCTACTCTGGAAACACCATATATTTT

v_call: TRBV4-1
clone_size: once
j_call: TRBJ2-5
d_call: -
cdr3_aa: CASSRVLQGQETQYF
cdr3_nt: TGCGCCAGCAGCCGCGTTCTCCAGGGGCAAGAGACCCAGTACTTC

v_call: TRBV11-3
clone_size: -
j_call: TRBJ2-1
d_call: TRBD2
cdr3_aa: CASRGLAHEQFF
cdr3_nt: TGTGCCAGCAGGGGACTAGCACATGAGCAGTTCTTC

v_call: TRBV2
clone_size: -
j_call: TRBJ2-2
d_call: TRBD1
cdr3_aa: CASRRQGANTGELFF
cdr3_nt: TGTGCCAGCAGAAGACAGGGGGCGAACACCGGGGAGCTGTTTTTT

v_call: TRBV18
clone_size: -
j_call: TRBJ2-3
d_call: -
cdr3_aa: CASSPNRDTQYF
cdr3_nt: TGTGCCAGCTCCCCGAACAGGGATACGCAGTATTTT

v_call: TRBV5-1
clone_size: -
j_call: TRBJ1-6
d_call: -
cdr3_aa: CASSLEQGNNSPLHF
cdr3_nt: TGCGCCAGCAGCTTGGAACAGGGAAATAATTCACCCCTCCACTTT

v_call: TRBV7-8
clone_size: -
j_call: TRBJ2-7
d_call: TRBD1
cdr3_aa: CASSPQGGRGQTDEQYF
cdr3_nt: TGTGCCAGCAGCCCCCAGGGTGGCAGGGGGCAAACAGACGAGCAGTACTTC

v_call: TRBV14
clone_size: -
j_call: TRBJ2-7
d_call: -
cdr3_aa: CASSQGVLRGGTYEQYF
cdr3_nt: TGTGCCAGCAGCCAAGGAGTTTTGCGGGGAGGAACCTACGAGCAGTACTTC

v_call: TRBV6-5
clone_size: -
j_call: TRBJ2-1
d_call: TRBD2
cdr3_aa: CASSYSRLAGEGEQFF
cdr3_nt: TGTGCCAGCAGTTACTCGAGACTAGCGGGGGAAGGTGAGCAGTTCTTC

v_call: TRBV6-5
clone_size: few
j_call: TRBJ1-1
d_call: -
cdr3_aa: CASAKRFENTEAFF
cdr3_nt: TGTGCCAGTGCGAAGAGATTTGAGAACACTGAAGCTTTCTTT